This T cell receptor (beta chain) originates from a study of shared clonotypes between healthy human individuals (TCRdb year 2020). The study in broad terms: The cohort included a few men and two women between 18 and 49 years of age. Per donor, three plates each were used for CD4 naive and CD4 memory, two for CD8 naive, and one for CD8 memory. Blood TCR repertoires of about five healthy adults were deeply sequenced to estimate repertoire size and the extent of clonotype sharing between individuals. Libraries were prepared and TCR repertoires were sequenced by different laboratories using diverse techniques, in order to increase sequencing depth and limit assay-specific biases. Between about 0.8 and 9 billion PBMCs per donor were obtained by leukapheresis.

As for this clone: The specificity of this receptor is unknown. Qualities for individual bases were not recorded, and no much larger clone is one base off. Other DNA sequences in the sample encode the same CDR3.

Results and caveats for the whole study, not just this receptor: The small number of donors limited the genetic and exposure-history diversity represented. Rarefaction of sorted-subset datasets indicated incomplete sequencing despite the large sequencing depth. Naive subsets generally had larger estimated clonotype richness than memory subsets. Compared with non-shared clonotypes, the clonotypes found in all four sorted-subset donors had higher generation probabilities. Based on pairwise subsampling, the degree of clonotype sharing among donors was expected to be affected by sequencing depth. Sharing across a few donors was observed for around 5% of naive CD4, less than 4% of naive CD8, over 2% of memory CD4, and roughly 0.4% of memory CD8 clonotypes. Sampling was limited to blood, and TCR repertoires in tissue likely differ from TCR repertoires in blood.

CD8 naive samples were CD45RO-negative cells positively selected for CCR7, giving a CD45RA+CCR7+ population that excluded TemRA cells. The donors were healthy, HIV-negative adults with no recently reported acute infections or vaccinations. Only Caucasian adults living in Nashville, Tennessee, USA were represented among the donors. After blood collection by leukapheresis, PBMCs were isolated using Ficoll-Histopaque density gradient centrifugation and then cryopreserved in the vapor phase of liquid nitrogen. Purity and quantity of every magnetically sorted T cell population were checked by analytical flow cytometry. Each sorted fraction had its genomic DNA isolated and then quantified by UV absorbance on a Nanodrop 2000c. V loses 0 bases at its end and J loses 2 bases; junction bases beyond the gene matches: 1. Reading the germline V gene gives CDR1 SGDLS and CDR2 YYNGEE. The CDR3 goes from the cysteine to the phenylalanine over 14 residues. Only the CDR3 DNA stays, 42 bases, in frame from base 1.

Using the deep immunoSEQ assay, multiplex PCR amplified TCR CDR3 regions from genomic DNA. For each cell subset, the extracted genomic DNA was distributed evenly across all wells of several immunoSEQ 96-well plates, and each plate served as one replicate. For sorted subsets, each replicate PCR was loaded with roughly 200 ng genomic DNA, equivalent to 30,000 or so T cell genomes. Purified libraries were quantified with a Qubit 3.0 fluorometer, sized on a Bioanalyzer 2100, and re-quantified with the KAPA Library Quantification kit. A separate single-read 150-cycle Illumina NextSeq 550 flow cell was used to sequence each immunoSEQ 96-well plate. Processing in the source paper ran as follows. The immunoSEQ output contained only junctional sequences without quality scores, so filtering could not match that applied to full-length reads. To assign V/J genes and CDR3, sequences were annotated against IMGT germline references using PyIR, a Python wrapper for IgBLAST v1.9. Any read was removed if the V/J assignment was weak (E-value above 1e-6), the CDR3 was missing, or the read contained stop codons, out-of-frame junctions, or ambiguous translated residues. V3J clonotypes were defined by identical inferred V gene, J gene, and CDR3 amino acid sequence. Percentage overlap between repertoires was computed as shared unique clonotypes divided by the size of the smaller repertoire. Richness of each repertoire was evaluated using RTK rarefaction, the Chao1 estimator, and Recon v2.1 estimates of unobserved clonotypes. Generation probabilities were computed with OLGA for all TCRbeta clonotypes obtained by the gDNA method from four donors. Here the immuneACCESS table is served through TCRdb, limited to in-frame sequences with V and J called. Missing clones are a known gap in these copies; in checked studies unresolved V genes cover under half, and the rest lacks a known reason. V, J and clone size are taken as reported in that table, and D and trimming were inferred from the DNA itself. This sample holds roughly 2.1 million clones; 93% were observed only once. The leading ten clones occupy around 1.7% of the sample.

Here the chain combines TRBV9 and TRBJ2-7; 8 bases in between match TRBD1. The sequencing input was naive CD8+ T cells from PBMCs. Read against the paper, the sample's cell subset or site label means: CD45RA+CCR7+. The clonotype originates from a man between 18 and 29 years old in good health. Some clones in this sample may be carry-over from other donors' samples. For the CDR3, the sequence is CASSVGRGPYEQYF. The DNA is TGTGCCAGCAGCGTAGGCAGGGGGCCCTACGAGCAGTACTTC.